This T cell receptor beta chain was identified during a study of regulatory T cells in long-lasting Graves disease. Researchers made TCR beta libraries by using iRepertoire HTBI primers and running Arm-PCR on CDR3 regions. TCRdb reprocessed the multiplex PCR reads with MiXCR, giving one entry per CDR3 protein. The sample records roughly 400,000 distinct CDR3 sequences, less than 25% being singletons. Time point noted: persistent/refractory GD, antithyroid drugs over 5 years with positive TRAb. RNA isolated from PBMCs was used to make the TCR library. This clonotype appeared a few times. The germline gives CDR1 SGHTA, CDR2 FQGNSA. The CDR3 loop spans 17 amino acids. The ends were cut back, 0 bases at V and 0 bases at J, with 9 bases in the middle.

The sequencing here drew on peripheral blood mononuclear cells (PBMCs), taken when the disease was refractory, from a patient treated with antithyroid drugs. The chain uses TRBV7-2 and TRBJ2-6; tentatively, D is TRBD1 (6 bases). The TCR comes from a female donor with Graves disease. In DNA form, the CDR3 reads TGTGCCAGCAGCTTAGCGTTAGGGGGCTCTGGGGCCAACGTCCTGACTTTC. Translated: CASSLALGGSGANVLTF.